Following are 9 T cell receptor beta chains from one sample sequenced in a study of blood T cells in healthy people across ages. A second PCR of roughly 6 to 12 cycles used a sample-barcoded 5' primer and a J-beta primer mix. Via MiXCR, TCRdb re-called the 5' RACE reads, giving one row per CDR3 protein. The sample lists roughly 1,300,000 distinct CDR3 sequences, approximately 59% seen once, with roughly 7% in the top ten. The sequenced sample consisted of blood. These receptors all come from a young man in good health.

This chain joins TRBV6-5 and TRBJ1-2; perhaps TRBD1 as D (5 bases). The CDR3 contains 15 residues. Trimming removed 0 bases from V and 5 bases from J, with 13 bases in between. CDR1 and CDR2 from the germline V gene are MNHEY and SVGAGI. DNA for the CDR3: TGTGCCAGCAGTTACTCGATTAGAGGGGTTTATGGCTACACCTTC. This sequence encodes CASSYSIRGVYGYTF.

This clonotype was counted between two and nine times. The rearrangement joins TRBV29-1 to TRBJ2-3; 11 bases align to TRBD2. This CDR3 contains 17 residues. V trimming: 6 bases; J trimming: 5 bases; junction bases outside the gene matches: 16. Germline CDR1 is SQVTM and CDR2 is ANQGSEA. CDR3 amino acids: CSVAQTRTSGSLDTQYF. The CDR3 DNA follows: TGCAGCGTCGCGCAAACCAGGACTAGCGGGTCCCTAGATACGCAGTATTTT.

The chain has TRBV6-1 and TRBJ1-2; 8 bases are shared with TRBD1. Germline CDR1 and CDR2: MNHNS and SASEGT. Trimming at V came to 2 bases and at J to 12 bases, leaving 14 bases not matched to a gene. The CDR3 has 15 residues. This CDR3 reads CASSEFDGAGGANTF. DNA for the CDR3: TGTGCCAGCAGTGAATTTGATGGGGCAGGGGGCGCGAACACCTTC.

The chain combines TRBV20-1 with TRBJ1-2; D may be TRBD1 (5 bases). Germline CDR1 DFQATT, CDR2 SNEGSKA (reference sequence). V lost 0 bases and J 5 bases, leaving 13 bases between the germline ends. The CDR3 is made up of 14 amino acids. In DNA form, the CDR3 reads TGCAGTGCTAGAGATCCTGGGGCAGGGTATGGCTACACCTTC. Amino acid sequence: CSARDPGAGYGYTF.

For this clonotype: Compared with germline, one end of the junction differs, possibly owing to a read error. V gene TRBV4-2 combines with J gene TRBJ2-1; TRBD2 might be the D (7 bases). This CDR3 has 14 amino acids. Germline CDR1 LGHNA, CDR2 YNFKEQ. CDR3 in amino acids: CTSSQEGGVGEQFF. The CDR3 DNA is TGTACCAGCAGCCAAGAGGGGGGGGTGGGTGAGCAGTTCTTC.

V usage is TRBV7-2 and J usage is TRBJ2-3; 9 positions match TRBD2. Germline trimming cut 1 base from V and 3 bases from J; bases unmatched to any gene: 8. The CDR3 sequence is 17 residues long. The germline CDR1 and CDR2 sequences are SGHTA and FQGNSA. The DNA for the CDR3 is TGTGCCAGCAGCTTAGTAATCTTAGCGGGGGCAACAGATACGCAGTATTTT. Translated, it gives CASSLVILAGATDTQYF.

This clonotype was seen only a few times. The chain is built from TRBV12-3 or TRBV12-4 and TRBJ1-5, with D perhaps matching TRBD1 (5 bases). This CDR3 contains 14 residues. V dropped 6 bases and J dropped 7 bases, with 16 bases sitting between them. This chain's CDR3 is CASRPGPRGQPQHF. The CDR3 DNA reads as TGTGCCAGCAGGCCTGGACCAAGGGGACAGCCCCAGCATTTT.

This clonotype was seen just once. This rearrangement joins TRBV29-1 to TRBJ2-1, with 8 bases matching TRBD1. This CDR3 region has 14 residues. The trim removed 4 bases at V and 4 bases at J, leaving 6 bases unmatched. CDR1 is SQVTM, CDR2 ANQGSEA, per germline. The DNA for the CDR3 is TGCAGCGTTGTTCCAGGGGGCTTTTACAATGAGCAGTTCTTC. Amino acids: CSVVPGGFYNEQFF.

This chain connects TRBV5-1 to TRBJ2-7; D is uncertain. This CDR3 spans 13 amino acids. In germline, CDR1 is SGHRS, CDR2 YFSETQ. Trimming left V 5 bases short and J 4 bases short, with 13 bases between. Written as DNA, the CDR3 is TGCGCCAGCAGGCCTCAGCCCCCGTACGAGCAGTACTTC. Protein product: CASRPQPPYEQYF.